The TCR beta chain described here comes from a study of CD8+CD57+ T cells in acquired aplastic anemia. Study context: DNA from sorted CD4+ and CD8+ cells averaged approximately 2.9 ug.

It was genomic DNA that served as the template for profiling TCR beta VDJ and CDR3. TCRdb itself ran the reads through MiXCR, one entry per CDR3 protein. The table records over 150,000 distinct CDR3 sequences, approximately 52% of them present only once. J gave up 6 bases and V 1 base, and 6 bases lay outside the gene matches. Germline V gives CDR1 SGHTA, CDR2 FQGNSA. The CDR3 runs to 15 residues. Input material: sorted CD4+, CD8+, or CD8+CD57+ T cells (not recorded which) from PBMCs. This clonotype was obtained from a human donor in good health, serving as a control. V and J are TRBV7-2 and TRBJ2-1, with 7 positions matching TRBD2. CDR3 sequence: CASSLDGLAANEQFF. The CDR3 nucleotides are TGTGCCAGCAGCTTAGATGGTCTAGCGGCCAATGAGCAGTTCTTC. Full variable domain (remainder filled in from reference TRBV7-2 and TRBJ2-1): GAGVSQSPSNKVTEKGKDVELRCDPISGHTALYWYRQSLGQGLEFLIYFQGNSAPDKSGLPSDRFSAERTGGSVSTLTIQRTQQEDSAVYLCASSLDGLAANEQFFGPGTRLTVL.